The clone carrying this TCR beta chain appeared a few times. Its cognate antigen is unknown. The CDR3 runs to 12 residues. Germline V gene sequence: CDR1 SGHAT, CDR2 FQNNGV. V lost 4 bases, J lost 6 bases, and 9 bases lay in between. TCR beta CDR3 region amplification was performed from RNA transcripts. Initially, a first-round RT-PCR of the TCR CDR3 employed the HTBI primer set. Via MiXCR, TCRdb re-called the multiplex PCR reads, giving one row per CDR3 protein. Altogether about 400,000 distinct CDR3 sequences are present, about 16% being singletons, with the ten largest covering about 31%. This sample is part of a study of T cells in Graves' hyperthyroidism and ophthalmopathy. Looking at the study overall: At initial diagnosis, before any treatment had begun, peripheral blood was obtained. Findings and limits, study-wide: Model predictions of ophthalmopathy came a median approximately 6 months before onset. Separation of ophthalmopathy from stable hyperthyroidism was achieved by a 13 V-J model.

The authors obtained PBMCs from around 11 ml of fresh peripheral blood. This receptor was taken from a woman aged 25-40 years with Graves' hyperthyroidism. Sequenced material: blood. The rearrangement joins TRBV11-2 to TRBJ1-2; tentative D call: TRBD1 (6 bases). CDR3 sequence reads: CASSSNRDGYTF. The CDR3 DNA is TGTGCCAGCAGCTCAAACAGGGATGGCTACACCTTC. The complete variable domain, with remaining parts taken from reference TRBV11-2 and TRBJ1-2, reads EAGVAQSPRYKIIEKRQSVAFWCNPISGHATLYWYQQILGQGPKLLIQFQNNGVVDDSQLPKDRFSAERLKGVDSTLKIQPAKLEDSAVYLCASSSNRDGYTFGSGTRLTVV.